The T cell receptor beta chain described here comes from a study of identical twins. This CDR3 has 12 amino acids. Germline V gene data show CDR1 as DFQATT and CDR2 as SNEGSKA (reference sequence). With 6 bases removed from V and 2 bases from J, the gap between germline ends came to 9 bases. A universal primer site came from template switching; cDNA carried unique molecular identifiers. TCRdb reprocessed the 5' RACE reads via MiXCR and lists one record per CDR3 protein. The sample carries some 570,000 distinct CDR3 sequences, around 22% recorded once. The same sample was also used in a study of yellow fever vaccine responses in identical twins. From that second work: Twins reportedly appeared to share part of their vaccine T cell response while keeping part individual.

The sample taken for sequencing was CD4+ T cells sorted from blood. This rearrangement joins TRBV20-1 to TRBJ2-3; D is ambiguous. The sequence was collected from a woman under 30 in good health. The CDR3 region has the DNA TGCAGTGCCCCCGCGTTCACAGATACGCAGTATTTT. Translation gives CSAPAFTDTQYF.